The sequence of this T cell receptor beta chain was determined in a study of early T cells in non-severe SARS-CoV-2 infection. The CDR3 loop spans 15 amino acids. The V gene lost 5 bases and the J gene lost 2 bases, with 14 bases spanning the gap. Germline V CDR1 and CDR2: LGHNA, YSLEER. One entry per CDR3 protein, called by TCRdb with MiXCR from the 5' RACE reads. Of some 80,000 distinct CDR3 sequences in the sample, about 12% are singletons; the top ten hold over 6.5%. The sequence derives from an adult who was a healthcare worker with PCR-confirmed SARS-CoV-2 infection or an uninfected control (not recorded which). The sequenced sample was whole blood. The chain uses TRBV4-3 and TRBJ2-3, with D possibly TRBD2 on 7 matching bases. The CDR3 coding sequence is TGCGCCAGCAGCGCGGGGGCGGGTACCACAGATACGCAGTATTTT. Translated, it gives CASSAGAGTTDTQYF.